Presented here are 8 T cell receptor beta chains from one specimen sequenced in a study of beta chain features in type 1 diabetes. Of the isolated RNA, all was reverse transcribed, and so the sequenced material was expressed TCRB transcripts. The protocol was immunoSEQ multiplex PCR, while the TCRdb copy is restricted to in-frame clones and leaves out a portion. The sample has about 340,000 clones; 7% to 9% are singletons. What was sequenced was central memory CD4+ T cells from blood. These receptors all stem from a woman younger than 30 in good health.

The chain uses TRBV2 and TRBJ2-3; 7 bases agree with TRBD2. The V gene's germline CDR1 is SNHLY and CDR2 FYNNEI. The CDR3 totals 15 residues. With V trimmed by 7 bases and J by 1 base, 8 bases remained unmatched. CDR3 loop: CASNPGTTRTDTQYF. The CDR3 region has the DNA TGTGCCAGCAACCCCGGGACTACGCGCACAGATACGCAGTATTTT.

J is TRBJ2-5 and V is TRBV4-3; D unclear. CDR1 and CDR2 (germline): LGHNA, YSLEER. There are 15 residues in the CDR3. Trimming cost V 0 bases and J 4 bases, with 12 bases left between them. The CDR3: CASSQDFVRLETQYF. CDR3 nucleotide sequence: TGCGCCAGCAGCCAAGATTTCGTTAGGCTAGAGACCCAGTACTTC.

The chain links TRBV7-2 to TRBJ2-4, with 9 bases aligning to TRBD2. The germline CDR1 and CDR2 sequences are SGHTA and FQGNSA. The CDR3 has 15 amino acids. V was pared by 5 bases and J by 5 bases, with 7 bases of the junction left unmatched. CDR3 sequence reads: CASSPKGLAENIQYF. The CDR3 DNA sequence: TGTGCCAGCAGCCCAAAGGGACTAGCAGAAAACATTCAGTACTTC.

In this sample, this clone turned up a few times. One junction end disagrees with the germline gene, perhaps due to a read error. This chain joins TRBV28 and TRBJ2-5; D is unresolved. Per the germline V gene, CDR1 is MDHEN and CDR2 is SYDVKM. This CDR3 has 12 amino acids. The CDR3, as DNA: TGTGCCAGCAGTCTAGGCCAAGGGACCCAGTACTTC. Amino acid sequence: CASSLGQGTQYF. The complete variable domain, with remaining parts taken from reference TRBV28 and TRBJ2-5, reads DVKVTQSSRYLVKRTGEKVFLECVQDMDHENMFWYRQDPGLGLRLIYFSYDVKMKEKGDIPEGYSVSREKKERFSLILESASTNQTSMYLCASSLGQGTQYFGPGTRLLVL.

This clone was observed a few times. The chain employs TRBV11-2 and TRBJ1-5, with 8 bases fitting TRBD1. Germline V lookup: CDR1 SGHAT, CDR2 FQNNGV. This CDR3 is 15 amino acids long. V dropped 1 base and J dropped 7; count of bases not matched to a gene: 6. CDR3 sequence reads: CASSLGSGGGQPQHF. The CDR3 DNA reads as TGTGCCAGCAGCTTAGGGTCAGGGGGCGGGCAGCCCCAGCATTTT. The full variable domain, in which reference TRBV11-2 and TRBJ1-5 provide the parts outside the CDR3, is EAGVAQSPRYKIIEKRQSVAFWCNPISGHATLYWYQQILGQGPKLLIQFQNNGVVDDSQLPKDRFSAERLKGVDSTLKIQPAKLEDSAVYLCASSLGSGGGQPQHFGDGTRLSIL.

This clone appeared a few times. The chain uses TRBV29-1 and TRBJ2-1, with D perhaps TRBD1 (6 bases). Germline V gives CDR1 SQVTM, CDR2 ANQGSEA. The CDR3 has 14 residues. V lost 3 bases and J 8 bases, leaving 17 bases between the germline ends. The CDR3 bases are TGCAGCGTTGATTGGGGCAGGGGATATGATGAGCAGTTCTTC. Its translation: CSVDWGRGYDEQFF.

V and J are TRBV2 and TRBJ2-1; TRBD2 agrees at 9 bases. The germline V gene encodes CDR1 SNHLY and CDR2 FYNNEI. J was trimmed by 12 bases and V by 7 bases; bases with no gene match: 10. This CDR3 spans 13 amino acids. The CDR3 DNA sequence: TGTGCCAGCACTGGACTAGCGTCCCTTGCGCAGTTCTTC. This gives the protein CASTGLASLAQFF.

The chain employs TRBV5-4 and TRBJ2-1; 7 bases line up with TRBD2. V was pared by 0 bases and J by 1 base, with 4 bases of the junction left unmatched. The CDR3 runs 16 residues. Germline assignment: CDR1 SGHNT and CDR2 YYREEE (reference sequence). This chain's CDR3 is CASSLVLAASYNEQFF. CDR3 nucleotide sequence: TGTGCCAGCAGCTTGGTTCTAGCGGCATCCTACAATGAGCAGTTCTTC.